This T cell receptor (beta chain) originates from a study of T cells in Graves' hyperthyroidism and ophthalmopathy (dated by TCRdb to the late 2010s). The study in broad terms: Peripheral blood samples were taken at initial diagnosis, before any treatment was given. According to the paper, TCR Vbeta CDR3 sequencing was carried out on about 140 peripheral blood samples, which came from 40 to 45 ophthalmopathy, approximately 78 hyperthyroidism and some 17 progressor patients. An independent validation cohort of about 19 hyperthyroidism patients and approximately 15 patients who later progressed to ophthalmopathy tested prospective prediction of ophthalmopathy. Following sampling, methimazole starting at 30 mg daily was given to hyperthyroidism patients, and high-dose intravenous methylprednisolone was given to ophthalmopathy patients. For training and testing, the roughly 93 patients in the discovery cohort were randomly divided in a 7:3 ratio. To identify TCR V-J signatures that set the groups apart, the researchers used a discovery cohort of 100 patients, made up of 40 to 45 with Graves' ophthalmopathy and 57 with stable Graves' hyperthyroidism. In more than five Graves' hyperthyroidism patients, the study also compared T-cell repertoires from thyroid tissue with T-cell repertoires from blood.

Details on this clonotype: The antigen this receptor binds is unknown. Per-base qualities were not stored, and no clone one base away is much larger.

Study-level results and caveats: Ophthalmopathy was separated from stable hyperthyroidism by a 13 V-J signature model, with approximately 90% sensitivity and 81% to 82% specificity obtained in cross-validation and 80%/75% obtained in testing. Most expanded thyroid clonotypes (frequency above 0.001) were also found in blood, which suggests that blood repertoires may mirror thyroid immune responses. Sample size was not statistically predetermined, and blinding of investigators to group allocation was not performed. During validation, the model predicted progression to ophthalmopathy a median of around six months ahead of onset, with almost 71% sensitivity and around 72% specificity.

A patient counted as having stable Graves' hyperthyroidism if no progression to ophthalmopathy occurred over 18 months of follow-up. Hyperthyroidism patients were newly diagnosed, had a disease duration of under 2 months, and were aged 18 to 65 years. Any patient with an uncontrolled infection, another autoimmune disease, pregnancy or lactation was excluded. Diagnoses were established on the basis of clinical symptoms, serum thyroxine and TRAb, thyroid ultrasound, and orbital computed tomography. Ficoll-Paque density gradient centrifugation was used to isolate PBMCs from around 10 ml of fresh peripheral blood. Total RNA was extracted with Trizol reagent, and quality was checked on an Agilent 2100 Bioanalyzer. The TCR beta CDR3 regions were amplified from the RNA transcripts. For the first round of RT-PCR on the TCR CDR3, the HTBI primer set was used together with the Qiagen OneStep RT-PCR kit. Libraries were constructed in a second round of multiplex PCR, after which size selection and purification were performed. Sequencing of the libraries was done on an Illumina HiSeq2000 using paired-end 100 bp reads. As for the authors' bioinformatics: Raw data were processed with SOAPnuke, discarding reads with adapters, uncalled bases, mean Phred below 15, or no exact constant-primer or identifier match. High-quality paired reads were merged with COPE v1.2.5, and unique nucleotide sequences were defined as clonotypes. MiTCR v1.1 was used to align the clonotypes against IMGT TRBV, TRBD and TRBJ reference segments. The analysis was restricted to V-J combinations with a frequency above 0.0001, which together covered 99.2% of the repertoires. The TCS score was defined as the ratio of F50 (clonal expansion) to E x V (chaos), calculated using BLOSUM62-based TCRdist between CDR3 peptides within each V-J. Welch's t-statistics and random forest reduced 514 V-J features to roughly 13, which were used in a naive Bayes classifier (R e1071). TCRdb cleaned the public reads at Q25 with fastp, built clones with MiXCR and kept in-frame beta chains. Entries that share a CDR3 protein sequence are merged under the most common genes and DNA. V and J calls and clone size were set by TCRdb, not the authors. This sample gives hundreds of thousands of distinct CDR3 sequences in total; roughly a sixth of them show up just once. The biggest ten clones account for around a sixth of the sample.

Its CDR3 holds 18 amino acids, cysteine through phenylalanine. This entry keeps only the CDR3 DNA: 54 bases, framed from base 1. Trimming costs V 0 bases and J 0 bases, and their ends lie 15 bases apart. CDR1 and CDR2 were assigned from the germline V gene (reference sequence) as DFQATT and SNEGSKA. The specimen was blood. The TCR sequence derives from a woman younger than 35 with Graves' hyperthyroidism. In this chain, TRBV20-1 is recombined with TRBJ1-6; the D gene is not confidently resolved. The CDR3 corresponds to CSAREIRQASSYNSPLHF. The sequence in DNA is TGCAGTGCTAGAGAAATCCGCCAGGCCAGCTCCTATAATTCACCCCTCCACTTT.